What follows are 23 T cell receptor beta chains derived from one specimen sequenced in a study of shared clonotypes between healthy human individuals. Using immunoSEQ multiplex PCR, the repertoire was profiled, and TCRdb retains in-frame clones only, with some absent. The data show around 1.4 million clones, with 98% seen just once and roughly 0.36% held by the top ten. Sample: naive CD4+ T cells sorted from blood. The subset was: CD45RA+ positively selected. These receptors originate from a man aged 30 to 45 in good health.

The chain links TRBV2 to TRBJ1-5; 7 nucleotides line up with TRBD1. V lost 4 bases and J lost 6; bases outside the gene matches: 6. Germline V gives CDR1 SNHLY, CDR2 FYNNEI. CDR3 length: 14 residues. As DNA, the CDR3 is TGTGCCAGCAGTGCCGGGACAGAAGGTCAGCCCCAGCATTTT. Protein product: CASSAGTEGQPQHF.

The V gene is TRBV5-1, the J gene TRBJ2-6; 10 nucleotides line up with TRBD1. The CDR3 sequence is 17 residues long. After removal of 5 bases from V and 3 bases from J, the junction contained 8 bases not matched to a gene. CDR1 and CDR2 (germline): SGHRS, YFSETQ. The CDR3 here is CASSSTGTGVGANVLTF. The CDR3 DNA sequence: TGCGCCAGCAGTTCTACCGGGACAGGGGTTGGGGCCAACGTCCTGACTTTC. The full variable domain, completed using reference TRBV5-1 and TRBJ2-6, is KAGVTQTPRYLIKTRGQQVTLSCSPISGHRSVSWYQQTPGQGLQFLFEYFSETQRNKGNFPGRFSGRQFSNSRSEMNVSTLELGDSALYLCASSSTGTGVGANVLTFGAGSRLTVL.

The V gene is TRBV5-1, the J gene TRBJ2-2; D not certain. This CDR3 has 13 amino acids. V was shortened by 5 bases and J by 5 bases, with 10 bases between the two germline ends. Germline CDR1 SGHRS, CDR2 YFSETQ. Written as DNA, the CDR3 is TGCGCCAGCAGGGACCACGGGACCGGGGAGCTGTTTTTT. As protein: CASRDHGTGELFF.

The V and J genes are TRBV28 and TRBJ1-2; a possible D gene is TRBD1 (5 bases). In germline, CDR1 is MDHEN, CDR2 SYDVKM. This CDR3 has 12 residues. With 6 bases removed from V and 8 bases from J, the gap between germline ends came to 13 bases. As DNA, the CDR3 is TGTGCCAGCAGCCGCAGGGTAACCGGCTACACCTTC. Translated, it gives CASSRRVTGYTF.

V usage is TRBV9 and J usage is TRBJ1-1; D remains ambiguous. Between the trimmed V and J ends, which lost 0 bases and 5 bases, there was a span of 14 bases. CDR3 length equals 15 residues. Per the germline V gene, CDR1 is SGDLS and CDR2 is YYNGEE. The CDR3 DNA follows: TGTGCCAGCAGCGTAGATGAGGGCCGAGGGACTGAAGCTTTCTTT. It yields the protein CASSVDEGRGTEAFF.

The chain links TRBV5-8 to TRBJ1-1; the D gene is possibly TRBD1 (5 bases). The germline gives CDR1 SGHTS, CDR2 YDEGEE. V was pared by 5 bases and J by 5 bases, with 16 bases between. This CDR3 comprises 14 residues. This chain's CDR3 is CASRLVWGLTEAFF. As DNA, the CDR3 is TGTGCCAGCAGATTAGTTTGGGGCTTGACTGAAGCTTTCTTT.

The chain has TRBV25-1 and TRBJ1-4; D gene ambiguous. Germline loops: CDR1 MGHDK, CDR2 SYGVNS. Trimming removed 3 bases from V and 7 bases from J, with 15 bases in between. This CDR3 is built from 15 residues. CDR3 nucleotides: TGTGCCAGCAGTGACCCCCGGCAGGCAGGTGAAAAACTGTTTTTT. Translation: CASSDPRQAGEKLFF.

The chain has TRBV5-5 and TRBJ2-7; no definite D call. V was shortened by 1 base and J by 4 bases, with 15 bases between the two germline ends. Germline CDR1 is SGHKS and CDR2 is YYEKEE (reference sequence). The CDR3 is 15 residues long. CDR3 DNA sequence: TGTGCCAGCAGCTTGAGTCCCCCGGTGAGATACGAGCAGTACTTC. Protein: CASSLSPPVRYEQYF.

This clone has only one observation. Other DNA sequences in the sample encode the same CDR3. The chain joins TRBV18 to TRBJ2-2; no clear D gene. Germline CDR1 KGHSH, CDR2 LQKENI. The length of the CDR3 is 12 residues. Between the trimmed V and J ends, which lost 1 base and 7 bases, there was a span of 4 bases. The CDR3, as DNA: TGTGCCAGCTCACCACAAATCGGGGAGCTGTTTTTT. Translating it yields CASSPQIGELFF.

This chain links TRBV11-2 with TRBJ2-5; 12 bases fit TRBD1. The CDR3 covers 15 residues. V gave up 3 bases and J gave up 6 bases; unmatched junction bases: 5. Per the germline V gene, CDR1 is SGHAT and CDR2 is FQNNGV. The CDR3 region has the DNA TGTGCCAGCAGCTTGGGACAGGGGGCCGGGAAGACCCAGTACTTC. This encodes CASSLGQGAGKTQYF.

The chain couples TRBV5-4 to TRBJ2-5; D is possibly TRBD1 (6 bases). This CDR3 is built from 13 residues. Between the trimmed V and J ends, which lost 5 bases and 1 base, there was a span of 9 bases. The germline V gene has CDR1 SGHNT and CDR2 YYREEE (reference sequence). DNA of the CDR3: TGTGCCAGCAGTCGGGACATCCAAGAGACCCAGTACTTC. It encodes CASSRDIQETQYF.

The genes are TRBV30 and TRBJ1-5; no firm D call. This CDR3 region has 12 residues. Germline CDR1 reads GTSNPN; CDR2 reads SVGIG (reference sequence). The V gene lost 2 bases and the J gene lost 6 bases, with 8 bases spanning the gap. CDR3 sequence (DNA): TGTGCCTGGAGTAAAACGGGTCAGCCCCAGCATTTT. Amino acids: CAWSKTGQPQHF.

The chain is built from TRBV2 and TRBJ1-2; D gene uncertain. The V end was cut by 6 bases, the J end by 1 base, with 9 bases between. Germline loops: CDR1 SNHLY, CDR2 FYNNEI. CDR3 length: 13 residues. The DNA for the CDR3 is TGTGCCAGCAGAGCGGGCCTTAACTATGGCTACACCTTC. Translation gives CASRAGLNYGYTF.

J is TRBJ2-5 and V is TRBV6-5; 7 nucleotides line up with TRBD2. This CDR3 contains 15 residues. V dropped 2 bases and J dropped 5; count of bases not matched to a gene: 8. Germline V lookup: CDR1 MNHEY, CDR2 SVGAGI. The CDR3 loop reads CASSYVAGPGETQYF. In DNA form, the CDR3 reads TGTGCCAGCAGTTACGTAGCGGGCCCGGGGGAGACCCAGTACTTC.

V usage is TRBV19 and J usage is TRBJ1-2; tentatively, D is TRBD1 (5 bases). CDR1 and CDR2 (germline): LNHDA, SQIVND (reference sequence). Trimming left V 5 bases short and J 7 bases short, with 11 bases between. The CDR3 sequence is 12 residues long. The CDR3 is CASSLQGGGYTF. DNA for the CDR3: TGTGCCAGTAGTCTCCAGGGAGGTGGCTACACCTTC.

The J gene is TRBJ2-5, the V gene TRBV7-3, with a possible D match to TRBD2 (5 bases). The CDR3 sequence is 17 residues long. Germline-derived CDR1 and CDR2 are SGHTA and FQGTGA. V lost 3 bases and J lost 4, with 21 bases in between. CDR3 sequence (DNA): TGTGCCAGCAGCTTGGGAGTCGCTCACGAGGGAATAGAGACCCAGTACTTC. This gives the protein CASSLGVAHEGIETQYF.

Of note for this clone: The junction shows a germline mismatch at one end, possibly a read error. The chain carries TRBV10-3 and TRBJ2-5; 9 nucleotides match TRBD1. The germline V gene has CDR1 ENHRY and CDR2 SYGVKD. CDR3 size: 14 residues. The CDR3 is CASSGRTGEETQYF. In nucleotides, the CDR3 is TGTGCCAGCAGTGGCAGGACAGGGGAAGAGACCCAGTACTTC.

With regard to this clone: The same CDR3 arises from other DNA sequences in this sample as well. This chain joins TRBV19 and TRBJ2-7, with 7 bases fitting TRBD1. The V gene's germline CDR1 is LNHDA and CDR2 SQIVND (reference sequence). Trimming took 4 bases from V and 0 from J; bases not matched to a gene: 0. CDR3 length: 13 amino acids. The CDR3 nucleotides are TGTGCCAGTAGTAGACAGGGCTCCTACGAGCAGTACTTC. It specifies CASSRQGSYEQYF. Full variable domain (outside the CDR3, taken from reference TRBV19 and TRBJ2-7): DGGITQSPKYLFRKEGQNVTLSCEQNLNHDAMYWYRQDPGQGLRLIYYSQIVNDFQKGDIAEGYSVSREKKESFPLTVTSAQKNPTAFYLCASSRQGSYEQYFGPGTRLTVT.

This clone was seen more than once but under ten times. The sample contains more than one DNA sequence encoding this CDR3. The V gene is TRBV4-3, the J gene TRBJ2-7; D is perhaps TRBD2 (5 bases). With 0 bases removed from V and 4 bases from J, the gap between germline ends came to 10 bases. Germline CDR1 and CDR2: LGHNA and YSLEER. This CDR3 spans 14 amino acids. CDR3 residues: CASSQEGRGYEQYF. In DNA form, the CDR3 reads TGCGCCAGCAGCCAAGAAGGGAGAGGTTACGAGCAGTACTTC.

A note on this clone: Other DNA sequences in this specimen translate into the identical CDR3. This chain links TRBV6-6 with TRBJ1-1, with D uncertain. From germline, CDR1 is MNHNY and CDR2 SVGAGI (reference sequence). This CDR3 has 13 amino acids. Between the trimmed V and J ends, which lost 2 bases and 0 bases, there was a span of 4 bases. For the CDR3, the DNA is TGTGCCAGCAGTTACAGACTGAACACTGAAGCTTTCTTT. This translates into CASSYRLNTEAFF.

This chain links TRBV5-5 with TRBJ2-7, with no clear D. Germline CDR1 reads SGHKS; CDR2 reads YYEKEE (reference sequence). This CDR3 has 12 amino acids. Between the trimmed V and J ends, which lost 3 bases and 9 bases, there was a span of 13 bases. CDR3 DNA sequence: TGTGCCAGCAGCTCCACAGTGGCAGGGCAGTACTTC. Its protein is CASSSTVAGQYF.

The chain has TRBV2 and TRBJ2-6; 8 nucleotides line up with TRBD2. From germline, CDR1 is SNHLY and CDR2 FYNNEI. V gave up 4 bases and J gave up 1 base; unmatched junction bases: 3. The length of the CDR3 is 16 residues. The CDR3 DNA is TGTGCCAGCAGTGGGGGACTAGTTTCTGGGGCCAACGTCCTGACTTTC. Protein sequence: CASSGGLVSGANVLTF.

This chain links TRBV10-1 with TRBJ2-7; 9 bases agree with TRBD2. Per the germline V gene, CDR1 is WNHNN and CDR2 is SYGVQD (reference sequence). V lost 7 bases to trimming and J lost 3 bases; unmatched junction nucleotides: 4. CDR3 length: 13 amino acids. The CDR3: CASIVAGDYEQYF. CDR3 DNA: TGCGCCAGCATCGTAGCGGGAGACTACGAGCAGTACTTC.